This TCR beta chain originates from a study of T cells expressing NK-cell markers. TCRdb reanalyzed the 5' RACE reads, giving one entry per CDR3 protein sequence and no DNA. The data include over 250,000 distinct CDR3 sequences; the top ten clones carry roughly 4.2%. The CDR3 runs 15 residues. CDR1 and CDR2 (germline): SNHLY, FYNNEI. The sequenced sample was blood T cells: a sorted CD56 or NKG2C T cell subset, CD4+ or CD8+ T cells, or bulk PBMC T cells (not recorded which). The TCR comes from a woman aged 18-70 years in good health. This chain joins TRBV2 and TRBJ2-7; TCRdb designates TRBD1, a call that cannot be tested without DNA. This CDR3 reads CASSPGTTSSYEQYF.